This TCR beta chain originates from a study of blood T cell repertoires in COVID-19 (dated by TCRdb to 2018 to 2020). Notes on the research overall: Collaborator samples came from the United States, Italy and Spain and covered acute and convalescent phases of COVID-19. The repertoires were released in a freely available public database intended as a resource for research on the immune response to SARS-CoV-2. Deeply sampled blood TCRbeta repertoires from subjects exposed to, actively infected with, or recovered from COVID-19 were included in the dataset. Where available, HLA class I and class II types were taken from metadata supplied by the sample provider and were not determined by assay-based typing. The prospective study material was composed of cDNA or gDNA derived from T cells, B-cell-depleted T cells, or PBMCs. Samples were obtained from the ongoing ImmuneRACE study (first 160 participants) and from some 1,300 subjects provided by 6 global collaborators. The sample metadata nearly always contained a de-identified subject ID, COVID-19 status, age in years and sex. Findings and caveats that apply to the study as a whole: The quantity of clinical and demographic metadata differed by source and by participant and was supplied without curation.

This clone has just one count. The clone's antigen remains unknown. No base-level quality is on record; no much larger clone is a single base apart. Each collaborating institution followed its own protocols to collect whole blood in K2EDTA tubes. For TCRbeta analysis, collaborator samples were shipped as frozen whole blood, as isolated PBMCs, or as DNA extracted from either sample type. TCRbeta CDR3 regions were amplified from genomic DNA using the immunoSEQ Assay, a bias-controlled multiplex PCR. The authors processed their data as follows. The number of nucleated cells in each sample was estimated from the amplification of reference gene primers within the assay. To quantify the absolute abundance of each unique TCRbeta CDR3 rearrangement, sequence reads were collapsed and filtered. For each sample, productive Simpson clonality was calculated as the square root of Simpson's diversity index across productive rearrangements. TCRdb took this table from immuneACCESS and kept in-frame rearrangements with V and J called. Such tables lack part of the clones; where checked against another copy, unresolved V genes explain under half of the gap, and the rest is unexplained. V and J calls and clone size come straight from that table; D and trimming were deduced from the DNA. Here the sample has 310,000 or so clones; approximately 82% occur a single time. The ten largest clones take up roughly 1.3% of the sample.

Taken from cysteine to phenylalanine, the CDR3 has 14 residues. The DNA shown is the 42-base CDR3, in frame from base 1. The junction carries 15 bases between V and J, which are trimmed by 5 bases and 4 bases respectively. CDR1 and CDR2 are read off the germline V gene (reference sequence) as GTSNPN and SVGIG. The receptor chain draws on TRBV30 and TRBJ1-3; a tentative D match to TRBD1 spans 5 bases. The receptor's source is a woman aged 45-60 years with acute or convalescent COVID-19. The sequencing input was peripheral blood. The bases read TGTGCCTGGGGGACTGGCGGCGGAGGAAACACCATATATTTT. Its protein is CAWGTGGGGNTIYF.